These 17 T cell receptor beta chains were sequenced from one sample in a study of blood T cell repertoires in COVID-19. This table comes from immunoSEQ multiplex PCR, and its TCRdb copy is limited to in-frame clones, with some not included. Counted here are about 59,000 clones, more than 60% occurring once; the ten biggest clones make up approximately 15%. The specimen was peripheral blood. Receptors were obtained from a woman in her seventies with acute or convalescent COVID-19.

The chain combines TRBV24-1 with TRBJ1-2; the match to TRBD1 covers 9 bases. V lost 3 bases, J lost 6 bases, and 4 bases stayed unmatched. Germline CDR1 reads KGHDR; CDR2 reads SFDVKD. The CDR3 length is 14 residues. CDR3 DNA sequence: TGTGCCACCAGTGATCCCGGGACAGGGAATGGCTACACCTTC. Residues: CATSDPGTGNGYTF.

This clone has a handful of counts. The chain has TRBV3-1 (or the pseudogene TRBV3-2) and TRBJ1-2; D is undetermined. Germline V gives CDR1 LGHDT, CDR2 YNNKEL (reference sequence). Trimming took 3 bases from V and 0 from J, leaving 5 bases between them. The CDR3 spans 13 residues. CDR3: CASSHQSNYGYTF. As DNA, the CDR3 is TGTGCCAGCAGCCACCAATCTAACTATGGCTACACCTTC.

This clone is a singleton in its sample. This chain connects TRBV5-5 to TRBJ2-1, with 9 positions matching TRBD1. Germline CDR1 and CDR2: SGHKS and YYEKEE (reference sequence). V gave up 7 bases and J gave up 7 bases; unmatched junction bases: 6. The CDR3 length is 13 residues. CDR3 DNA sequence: TGTGCCAGCGGGACAGGGTTTCGTAATGAGCAGTTCTTC. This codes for CASGTGFRNEQFF.

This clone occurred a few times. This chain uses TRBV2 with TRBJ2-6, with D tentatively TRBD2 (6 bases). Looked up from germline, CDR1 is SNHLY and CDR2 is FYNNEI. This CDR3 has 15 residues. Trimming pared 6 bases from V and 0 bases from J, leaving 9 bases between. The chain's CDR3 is CASRRGLSGANVLTF. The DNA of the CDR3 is TGTGCCAGCAGGCGGGGCCTCTCTGGGGCCAACGTCCTGACTTTC.

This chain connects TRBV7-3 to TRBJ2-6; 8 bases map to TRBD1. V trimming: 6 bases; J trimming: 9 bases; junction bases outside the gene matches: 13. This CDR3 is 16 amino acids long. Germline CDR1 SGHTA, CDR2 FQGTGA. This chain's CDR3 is CASRPGGAGKVNVLTF. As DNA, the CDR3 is TGTGCCAGCAGACCAGGGGGCGCGGGGAAGGTCAACGTCCTGACTTTC. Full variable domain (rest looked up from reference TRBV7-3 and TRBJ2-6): GAGVSQTPSNKVTEKGKYVELRCDPISGHTALYWYRQSLGQGPEFLIYFQGTGAADDSGLPNDRFFAVRPEGSVSTLKIQRTERGDSAVYLCASRPGGAGKVNVLTFGAGSRLTVL.

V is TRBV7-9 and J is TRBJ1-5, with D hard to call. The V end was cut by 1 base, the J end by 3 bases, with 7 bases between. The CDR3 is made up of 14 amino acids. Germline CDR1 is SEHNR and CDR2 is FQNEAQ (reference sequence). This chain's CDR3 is CASSLDSINQPQHF. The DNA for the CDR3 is TGTGCCAGCAGCTTAGACAGTATCAATCAGCCCCAGCATTTT. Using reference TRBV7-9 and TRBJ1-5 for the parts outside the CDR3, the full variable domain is DTGVSQNPRHKITKRGQNVTFRCDPISEHNRLYWYRQTLGQGPEFLTYFQNEAQLEKSRLLSDRFSAERPKGSFSTLEIQRTEQGDSAMYLCASSLDSINQPQHFGDGTRLSIL.

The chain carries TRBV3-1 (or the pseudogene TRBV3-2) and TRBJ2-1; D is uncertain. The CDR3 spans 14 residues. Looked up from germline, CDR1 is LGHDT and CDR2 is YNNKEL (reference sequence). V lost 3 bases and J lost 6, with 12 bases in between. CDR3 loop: CASSHSSRGNEQFF. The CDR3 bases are TGTGCCAGCAGCCACTCGTCGAGAGGCAATGAGCAGTTCTTC.

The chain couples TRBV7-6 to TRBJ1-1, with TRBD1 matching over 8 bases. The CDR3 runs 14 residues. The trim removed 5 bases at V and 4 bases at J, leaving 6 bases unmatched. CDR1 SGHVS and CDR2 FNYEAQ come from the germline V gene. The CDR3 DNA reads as TGTGCCAGCAGCCCCGGGGACAGGTTCACTGAAGCTTTCTTT. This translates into CASSPGDRFTEAFF.

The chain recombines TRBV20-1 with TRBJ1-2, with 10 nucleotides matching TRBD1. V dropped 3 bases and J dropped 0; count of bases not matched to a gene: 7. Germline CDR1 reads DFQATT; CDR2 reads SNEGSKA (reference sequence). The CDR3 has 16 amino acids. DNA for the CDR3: TGCAGTGCTAGTGACAGGGGGCGGCTAGCTAACTATGGCTACACCTTC. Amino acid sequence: CSASDRGRLANYGYTF.

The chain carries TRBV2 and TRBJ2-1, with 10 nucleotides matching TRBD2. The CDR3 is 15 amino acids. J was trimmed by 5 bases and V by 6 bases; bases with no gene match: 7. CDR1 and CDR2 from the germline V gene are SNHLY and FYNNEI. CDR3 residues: CASRPPSGGNNEQFF. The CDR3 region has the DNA TGTGCCAGCAGGCCTCCTAGCGGGGGAAACAATGAGCAGTTCTTC.

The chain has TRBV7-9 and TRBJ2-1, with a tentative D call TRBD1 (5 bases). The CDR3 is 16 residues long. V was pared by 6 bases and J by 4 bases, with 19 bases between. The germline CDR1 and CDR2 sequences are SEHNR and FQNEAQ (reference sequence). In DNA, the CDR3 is TGTGCCAGCAGTATTGACAGTCCTCTCCTTTACAATGAGCAGTTCTTC. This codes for CASSIDSPLLYNEQFF.

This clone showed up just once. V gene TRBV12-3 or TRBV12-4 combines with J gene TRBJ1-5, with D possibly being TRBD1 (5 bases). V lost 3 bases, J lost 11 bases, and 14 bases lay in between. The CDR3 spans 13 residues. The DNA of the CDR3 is TGTGCCAGCAGTTTGGGGGGGAATATAGCCCAGCATTTT. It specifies CASSLGGNIAQHF.

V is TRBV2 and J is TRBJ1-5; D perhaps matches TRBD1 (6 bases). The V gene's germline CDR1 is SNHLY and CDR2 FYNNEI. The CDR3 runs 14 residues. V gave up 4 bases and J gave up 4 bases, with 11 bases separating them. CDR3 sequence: CASSGTAYNQPQHF. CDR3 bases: TGTGCCAGCAGTGGGACAGCCTATAATCAGCCCCAGCATTTT.

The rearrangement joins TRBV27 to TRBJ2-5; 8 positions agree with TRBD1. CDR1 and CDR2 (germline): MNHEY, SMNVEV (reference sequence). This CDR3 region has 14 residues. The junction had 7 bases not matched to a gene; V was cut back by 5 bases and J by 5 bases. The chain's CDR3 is CASSPQYRGETQYF. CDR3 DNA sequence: TGTGCCAGCAGTCCTCAATACAGGGGGGAGACCCAGTACTTC.

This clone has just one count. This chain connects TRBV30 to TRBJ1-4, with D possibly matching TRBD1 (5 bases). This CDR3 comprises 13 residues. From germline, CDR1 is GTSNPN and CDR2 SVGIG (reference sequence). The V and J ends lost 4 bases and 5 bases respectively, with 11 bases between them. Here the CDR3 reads CAWNRQSNEKLFF. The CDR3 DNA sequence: TGTGCCTGGAACCGACAGTCAAATGAAAAACTGTTTTTT.

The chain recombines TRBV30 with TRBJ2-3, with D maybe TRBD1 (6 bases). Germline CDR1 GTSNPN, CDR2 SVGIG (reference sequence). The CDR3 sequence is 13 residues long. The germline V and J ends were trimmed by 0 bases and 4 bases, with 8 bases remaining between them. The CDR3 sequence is CAWSVEGADTQYF. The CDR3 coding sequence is TGTGCCTGGAGTGTTGAGGGGGCAGATACGCAGTATTTT. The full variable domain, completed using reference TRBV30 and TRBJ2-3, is SQTIHQWPATLVQPVGSPLSLECTVEGTSNPNLYWYRQAAGRGLQLLFYSVGIGQISSEVPQNLSASRPQDRQFILSSKKLLLSDSGFYLCAWSVEGADTQYFGPGTRLTVL.

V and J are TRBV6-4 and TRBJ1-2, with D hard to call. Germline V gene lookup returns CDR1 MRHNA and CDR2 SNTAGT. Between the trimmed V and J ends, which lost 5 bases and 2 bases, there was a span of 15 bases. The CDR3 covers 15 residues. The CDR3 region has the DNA TGTGCCAGCAGTAGCGGCACGGATGACAACTATGGCTACACCTTC. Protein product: CASSSGTDDNYGYTF.